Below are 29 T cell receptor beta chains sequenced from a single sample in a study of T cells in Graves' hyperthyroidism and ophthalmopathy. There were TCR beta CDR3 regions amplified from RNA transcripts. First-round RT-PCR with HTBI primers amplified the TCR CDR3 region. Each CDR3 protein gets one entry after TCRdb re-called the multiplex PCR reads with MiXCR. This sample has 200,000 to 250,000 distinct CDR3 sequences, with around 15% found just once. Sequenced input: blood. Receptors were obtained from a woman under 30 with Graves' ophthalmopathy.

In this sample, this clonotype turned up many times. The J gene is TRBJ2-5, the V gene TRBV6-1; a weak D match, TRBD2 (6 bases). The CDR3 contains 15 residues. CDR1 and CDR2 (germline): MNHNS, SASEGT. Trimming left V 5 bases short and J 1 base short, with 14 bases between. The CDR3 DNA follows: TGTGCCAGCAGTTATTCTCGGGGGATCCAAGAGACCCAGTACTTC. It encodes CASSYSRGIQETQYF.

This CDR3 reads CASSLAERSPLHF. DNA of the CDR3: TGCGCCAGCAGCTTGGCAGAGCGTTCACCCCTCCACTTT. The chain recombines TRBV5-1 with TRBJ1-6; D is unclear. This CDR3 has 13 residues. Trimming removed 0 bases from V and 9 bases from J, with 7 bases in between. Germline V gives CDR1 SGHRS, CDR2 YFSETQ.

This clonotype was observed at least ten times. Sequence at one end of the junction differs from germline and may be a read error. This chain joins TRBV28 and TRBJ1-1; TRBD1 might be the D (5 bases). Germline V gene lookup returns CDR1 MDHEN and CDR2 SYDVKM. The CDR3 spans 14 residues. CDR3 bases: TGTGCCGGCATTACCGGGGGAATGAACACTGAAGCTTCCTTT. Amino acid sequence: CAGITGGMNTEASF.

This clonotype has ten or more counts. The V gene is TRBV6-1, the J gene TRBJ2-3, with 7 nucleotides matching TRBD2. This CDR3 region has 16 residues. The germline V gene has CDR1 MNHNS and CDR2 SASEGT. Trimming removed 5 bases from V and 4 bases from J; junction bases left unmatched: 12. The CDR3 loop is CASSFRRLAGSDTQYF. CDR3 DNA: TGTGCCAGCAGTTTCCGCCGACTAGCTGGGTCAGATACGCAGTATTTT.

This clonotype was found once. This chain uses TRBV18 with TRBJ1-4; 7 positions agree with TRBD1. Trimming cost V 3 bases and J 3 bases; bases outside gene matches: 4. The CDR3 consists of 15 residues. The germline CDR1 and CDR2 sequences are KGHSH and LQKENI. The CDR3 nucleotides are TGTGCCAGCTCACCGGCAGGGACAGCTAATGAAAAACTGTTTTTT. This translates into CASSPAGTANEKLFF.

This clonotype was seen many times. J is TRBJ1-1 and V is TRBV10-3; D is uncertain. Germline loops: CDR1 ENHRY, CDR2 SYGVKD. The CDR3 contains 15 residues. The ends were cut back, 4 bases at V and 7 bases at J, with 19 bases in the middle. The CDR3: CAISAPNLDRSEAFF. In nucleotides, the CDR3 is TGTGCCATCAGTGCCCCTAACCTGGATAGGAGTGAAGCTTTCTTT.

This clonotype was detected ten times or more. The CDR3 nucleotides are TGTGGAGGGGATGGCTACACCTTC. It is translated as CGGDGYTF. The V call is TRBV27, the J call TRBJ1-2, with a tentative D call TRBD1 (5 bases). The CDR3 contains 8 residues. CDR1 and CDR2 from the germline V gene are MNHEY and SMNVEV (reference sequence).

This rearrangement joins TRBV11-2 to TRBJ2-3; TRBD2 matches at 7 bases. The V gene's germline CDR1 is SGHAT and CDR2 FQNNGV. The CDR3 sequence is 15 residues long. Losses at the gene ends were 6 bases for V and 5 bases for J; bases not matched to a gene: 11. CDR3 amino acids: CASRRLGTKGDTQYF. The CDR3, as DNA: TGTGCCAGCAGGAGACTGGGGACTAAGGGAGATACGCAGTATTTT.

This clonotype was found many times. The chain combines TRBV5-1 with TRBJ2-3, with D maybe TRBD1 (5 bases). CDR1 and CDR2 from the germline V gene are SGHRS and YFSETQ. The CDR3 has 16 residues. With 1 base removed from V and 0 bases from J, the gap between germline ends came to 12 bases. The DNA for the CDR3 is TGCGCCAGCAGCTTGTTGCAGGACACTAGCACAGATACGCAGTATTTT. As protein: CASSLLQDTSTDTQYF.

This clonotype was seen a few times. CDR3 sequence reads: CASSIEGGGYNEQFF. In DNA form, the CDR3 reads TGTGCCAGTAGTATTGAAGGGGGAGGTTACAATGAGCAGTTCTTC. V gene TRBV19 combines with J gene TRBJ2-1; either TRBD1 or TRBD2 may fit D (6 bases each). CDR3 length: 15 amino acids. The ends were cut back, 3 bases at V and 4 bases at J, with 13 bases in the middle. From germline, CDR1 is LNHDA and CDR2 SQIVND (reference sequence). Complete variable domain (other parts from reference TRBV19 and TRBJ2-1): DGGITQSPKYLFRKEGQNVTLSCEQNLNHDAMYWYRQDPGQGLRLIYYSQIVNDFQKGDIAEGYSVSREKKESFPLTVTSAQKNPTAFYLCASSIEGGGYNEQFFGPGTRLTVL.

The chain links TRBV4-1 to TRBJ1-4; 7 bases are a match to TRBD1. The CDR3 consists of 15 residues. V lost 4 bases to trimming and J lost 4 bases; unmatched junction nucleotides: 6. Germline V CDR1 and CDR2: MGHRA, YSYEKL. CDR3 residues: CASSRPGQNNEKLFF. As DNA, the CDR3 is TGCGCCAGCAGCCGACCGGGACAGAATAATGAAAAACTGTTTTTT.

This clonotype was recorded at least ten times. CDR3: CASSPMIGTDTQYF. The CDR3 DNA sequence: TGTGCCAGCAGCCCTATGATTGGCACAGATACGCAGTATTTT. The V gene is TRBV9, the J gene TRBJ2-3, with D unclear. Trimming took off 4 bases at V and 1 base at J, with 10 bases between the two ends. Germline assignment: CDR1 SGDLS and CDR2 YYNGEE. CDR3 length: 14 residues.

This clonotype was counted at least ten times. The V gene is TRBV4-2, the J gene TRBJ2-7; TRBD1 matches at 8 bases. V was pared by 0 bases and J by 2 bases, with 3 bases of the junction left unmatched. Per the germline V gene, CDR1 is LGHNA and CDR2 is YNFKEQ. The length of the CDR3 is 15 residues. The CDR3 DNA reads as TGTGCCAGCAGCCAAGACAGGGGGCGCGCCTACGAGCAGTACTTC. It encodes CASSQDRGRAYEQYF.

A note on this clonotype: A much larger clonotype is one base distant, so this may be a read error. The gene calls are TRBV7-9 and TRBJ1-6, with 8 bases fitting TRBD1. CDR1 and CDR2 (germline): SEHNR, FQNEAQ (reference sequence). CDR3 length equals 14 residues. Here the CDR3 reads CVSSPTGGNSPLHF. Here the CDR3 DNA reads TGTGTCAGCAGCCCCACAGGGGGTAATTCACCCCTCCACTTT.

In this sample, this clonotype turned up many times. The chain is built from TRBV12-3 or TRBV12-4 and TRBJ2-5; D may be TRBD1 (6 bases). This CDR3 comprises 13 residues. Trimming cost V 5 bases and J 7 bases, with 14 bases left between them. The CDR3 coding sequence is TGTGCCAGCAGTGGGGGCCCTGGGAGGACCCAGTACTTC. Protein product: CASSGGPGRTQYF.

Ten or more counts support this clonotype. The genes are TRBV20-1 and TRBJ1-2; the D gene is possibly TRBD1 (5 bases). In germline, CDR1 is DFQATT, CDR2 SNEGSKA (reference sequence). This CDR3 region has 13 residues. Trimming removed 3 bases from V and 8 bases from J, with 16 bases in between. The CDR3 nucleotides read TGCAGTGCTAGCTCCCCGGGGGTAAGGGGCTACACCTTC. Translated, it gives CSASSPGVRGYTF.

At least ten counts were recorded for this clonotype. The CDR3 region has the DNA TGTGCCAGCAGCCAAGAGTGGGACATCGGCGGAGGGAATCGGGCTTTCTTT. It codes for CASSQEWDIGGGNRAFF. The V gene is TRBV4-2, the J gene TRBJ1-1; maybe TRBD1 (6 bases). V was cut by 0 bases and J by 11 bases, with 25 bases left in between. The CDR3 loop spans 17 amino acids. CDR1 is LGHNA and CDR2 is YNFKEQ in the germline V gene.

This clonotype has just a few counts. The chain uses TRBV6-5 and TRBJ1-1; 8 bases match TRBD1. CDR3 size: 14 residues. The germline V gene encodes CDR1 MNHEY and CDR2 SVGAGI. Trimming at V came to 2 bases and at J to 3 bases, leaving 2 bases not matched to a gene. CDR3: CASSYQGADTEAFF. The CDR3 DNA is TGTGCCAGCAGTTACCAGGGGGCAGACACTGAAGCTTTCTTT.

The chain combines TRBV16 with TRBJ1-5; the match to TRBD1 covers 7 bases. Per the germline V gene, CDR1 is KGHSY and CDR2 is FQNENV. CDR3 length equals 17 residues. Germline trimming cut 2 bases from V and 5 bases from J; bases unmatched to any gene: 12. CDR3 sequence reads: CASSQEITGTADQPQHF. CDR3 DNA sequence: TGTGCCAGCAGCCAAGAAATCACCGGGACAGCGGATCAGCCCCAGCATTTT.

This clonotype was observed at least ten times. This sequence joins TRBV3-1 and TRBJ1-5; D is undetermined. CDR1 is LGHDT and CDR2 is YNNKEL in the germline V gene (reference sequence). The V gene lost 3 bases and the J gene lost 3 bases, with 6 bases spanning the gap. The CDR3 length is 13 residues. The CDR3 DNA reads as TGTGCCAGCAGCCAGGATCTCAATCAGCCCCAGCATTTT. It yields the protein CASSQDLNQPQHF.

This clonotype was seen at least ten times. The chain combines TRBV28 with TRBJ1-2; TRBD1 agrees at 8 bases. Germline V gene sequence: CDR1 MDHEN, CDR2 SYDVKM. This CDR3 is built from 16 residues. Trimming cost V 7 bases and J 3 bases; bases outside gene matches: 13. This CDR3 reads CASTLGGTGRDYGYTF. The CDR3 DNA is TGTGCCAGCACCCTAGGGGGGACAGGAAGGGACTATGGCTACACCTTC.

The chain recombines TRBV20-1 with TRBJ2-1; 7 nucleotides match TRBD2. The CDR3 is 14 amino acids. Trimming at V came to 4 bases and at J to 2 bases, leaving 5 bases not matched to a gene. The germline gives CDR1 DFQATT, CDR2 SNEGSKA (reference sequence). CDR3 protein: CSAKKAGAYNEQFF. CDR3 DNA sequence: TGCAGTGCTAAGAAGGCGGGAGCCTACAATGAGCAGTTCTTC.

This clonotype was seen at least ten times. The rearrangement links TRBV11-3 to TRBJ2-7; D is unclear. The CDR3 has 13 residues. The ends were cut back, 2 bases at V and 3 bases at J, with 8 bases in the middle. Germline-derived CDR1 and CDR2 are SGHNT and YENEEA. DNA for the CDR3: TGTGCCAGCAGCTTAACAGAGAACTACGAGCAGTACTTC. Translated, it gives CASSLTENYEQYF.

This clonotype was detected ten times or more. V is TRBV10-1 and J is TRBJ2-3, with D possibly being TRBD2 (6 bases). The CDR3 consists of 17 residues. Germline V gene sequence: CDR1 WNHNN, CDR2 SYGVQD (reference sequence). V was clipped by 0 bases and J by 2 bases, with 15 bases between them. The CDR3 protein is CASSESLPSASTDTQYF. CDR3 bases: TGCGCCAGCAGTGAGTCCCTGCCTAGCGCCTCCACAGATACGCAGTATTTT.

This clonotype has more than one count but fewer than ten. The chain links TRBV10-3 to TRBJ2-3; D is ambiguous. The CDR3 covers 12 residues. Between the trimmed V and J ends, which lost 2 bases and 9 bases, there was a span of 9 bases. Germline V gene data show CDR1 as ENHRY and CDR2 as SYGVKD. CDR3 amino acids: CAISEPVETQYF. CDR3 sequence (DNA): TGTGCCATCAGTGAGCCCGTAGAAACGCAGTATTTT.

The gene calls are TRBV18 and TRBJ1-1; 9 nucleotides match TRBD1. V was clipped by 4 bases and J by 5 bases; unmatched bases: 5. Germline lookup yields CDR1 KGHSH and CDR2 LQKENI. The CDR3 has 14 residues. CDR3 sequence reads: CASSRDRARTEAFF. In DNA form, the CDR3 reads TGTGCCAGCTCACGGGACAGGGCGCGGACTGAAGCTTTCTTT.

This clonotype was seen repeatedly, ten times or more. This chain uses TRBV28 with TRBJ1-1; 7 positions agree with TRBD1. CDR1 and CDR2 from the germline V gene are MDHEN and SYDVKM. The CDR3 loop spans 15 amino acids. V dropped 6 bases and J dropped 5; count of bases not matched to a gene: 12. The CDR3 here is CASRPRQGGMTEAFF. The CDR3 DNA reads TGTGCCAGCAGACCGAGACAGGGCGGGATGACTGAAGCTTTCTTT. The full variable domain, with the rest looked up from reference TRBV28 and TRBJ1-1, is DVKVTQSSRYLVKRTGEKVFLECVQDMDHENMFWYRQDPGLGLRLIYFSYDVKMKEKGDIPEGYSVSREKKERFSLILESASTNQTSMYLCASRPRQGGMTEAFFGQGTRLTVV.

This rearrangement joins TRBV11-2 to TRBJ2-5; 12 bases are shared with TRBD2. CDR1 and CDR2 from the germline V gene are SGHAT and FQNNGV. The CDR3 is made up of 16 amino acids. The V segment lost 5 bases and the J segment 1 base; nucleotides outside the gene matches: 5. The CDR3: CASSLRTSGVQETQYF. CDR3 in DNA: TGTGCCAGCAGCCTTCGGACTAGCGGGGTCCAAGAGACCCAGTACTTC.

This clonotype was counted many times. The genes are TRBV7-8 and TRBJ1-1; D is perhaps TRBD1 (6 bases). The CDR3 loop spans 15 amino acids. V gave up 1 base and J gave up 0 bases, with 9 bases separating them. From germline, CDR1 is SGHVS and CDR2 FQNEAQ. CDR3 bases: TGTGCCAGCAGCTTAGATCCAGGGGTGAACACTGAAGCTTTCTTT. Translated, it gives CASSLDPGVNTEAFF.